This passage covers 2 T cell receptor beta chains from one sample sequenced in a study of identical twins. TCRdb independently ran MiXCR on the 5' RACE reads; one entry per CDR3 protein. The sample includes about 520,000 distinct CDR3 sequences, roughly a fifth of them seen just once. The same sample was also studied in work on T cells expressing NK-cell markers.

Sequenced sample: CD4+ T cells sorted from blood. The receptor set was obtained from a woman younger than 30 in good health.

This clonotype has only a few counts. This chain's CDR3 is CASSFGGTYNEQFF. CDR3 nucleotides: TGTGCCAGCAGCTTCGGGGGCACCTACAATGAGCAGTTCTTC. The rearrangement links TRBV3-1 to TRBJ2-1; D tentatively reads TRBD1 or TRBD2 (6 bases each). The CDR3 spans 14 residues. V was pared by 5 bases and J by 2 bases, with 10 bases between. Germline-derived CDR1 and CDR2 are LGHDT and YNNKEL (reference sequence).

V gene TRBV10-3 combines with J gene TRBJ2-5; the D gene is possibly TRBD2 (5 bases). CDR1 and CDR2 from the germline V gene are ENHRY and SYGVKD. This CDR3 comprises 13 residues. V shed 6 bases and J shed 0 bases, with 8 bases lying between them. The CDR3 DNA reads as TGTGCCATCAGCGAGCGGTACCAAGAGACCCAGTACTTC. Its protein is CAISERYQETQYF.